Shown below are 14 T cell receptor beta chains from a single sample sequenced in a study of molecular identifiers for immune sequencing clone quantification. TCRdb reprocessed the PCR reads with MiXCR, giving one entry per CDR3 protein. The table shows about half a million distinct CDR3 sequences, with 25% occurring only once. Sequencing was done on a sample of naive CD8+ T cells from blood, with Jurkat cell RNA spiked in. Documented subset: FACS-sorted CD8+CD4-CCR7+CD45RA+ naive T cells. These receptors came from a human donor in good health. Some libraries in this study had Jurkat cell RNA spiked in.

A remark on this clonotype: One end of the junction fails to match germline, which may point to a read error. This chain connects TRBV7-9 to TRBJ1-4, with D perhaps matching TRBD1 (5 bases). Germline V CDR1 and CDR2: SEHNR, FQNEAQ (reference sequence). This CDR3 contains 17 residues. This CDR3 reads CGSSLSIRRGRDEKLFF. In DNA form, the CDR3 reads TGTGGCAGCAGCTTATCGATAAGGAGGGGCCGAGATGAAAAACTGTTTTTT.

This clonotype was counted ten times or more. J is TRBJ2-3 and V is TRBV29-1; TRBD2 aligns across 7 bases. The trim removed 1 base at V and 2 bases at J, leaving 9 bases unmatched. Germline values: CDR1 SQVTM, CDR2 ANQGSEA. The CDR3 contains 16 residues. The CDR3 region has the DNA TGCAGCGTTGAAGTCGCCCTAGCGGAGACCACAGATACGCAGTATTTT. This sequence encodes CSVEVALAETTDTQYF.

This clonotype was recorded many times. The V gene is TRBV12-3 or TRBV12-4, the J gene TRBJ2-7; a weak D match, TRBD1 (5 bases). Trimming removed 3 bases at V and 2 bases at J, with 11 bases between. This CDR3 has 14 amino acids. CDR3 sequence: CASSLGRATYEQYF. CDR3 DNA sequence: TGTGCCAGCAGTTTGGGGCGCGCCACCTACGAGCAGTACTTC.

This clonotype came up a few times. This rearrangement joins TRBV11-2 to TRBJ1-1, with unresolved D. V was shortened by 2 bases and J by 7 bases, with 11 bases between the two germline ends. The germline CDR1 and CDR2 sequences are SGHAT and FQNNGV. The length of the CDR3 is 13 residues. CDR3 coding DNA: TGTGCCAGCAGCTTACTAGTAGGCGTTGAAGCTTTCTTT. It encodes CASSLLVGVEAFF.

The table lists this clonotype with a few counts. One junction end does not reproduce the germline sequence, and a read error may be involved. The V gene is TRBV14, the J gene TRBJ2-3, with 8 bases identical to TRBD2. The CDR3 contains 16 residues. Germline V CDR1 and CDR2: SGHDN, FVKESK. CDR3 coding DNA: TGTGCCAGCAGCCAATTAGCGGGGCTTAGCACAGACACGCAGTATTTT. It specifies CASSQLAGLSTDTQYF.

In its sample, this clonotype was seen many times. This chain uses TRBV30 with TRBJ2-7, with 11 nucleotides matching TRBD1. Per germline, CDR1 GTSNPN and CDR2 SVGIG (reference sequence). CDR3 size: 13 residues. The J segment lost 2 bases and the V segment lost 5 bases, leaving 2 bases of the junction unmatched. The CDR3 coding sequence is TGTGCCTGGCGGGGACAGGGGGCCTACGAGCAGTACTTC. Translating it yields CAWRGQGAYEQYF. Full variable domain (outside the CDR3, taken from reference TRBV30 and TRBJ2-7): SQTIHQWPATLVQPVGSPLSLECTVEGTSNPNLYWYRQAAGRGLQLLFYSVGIGQISSEVPQNLSASRPQDRQFILSSKKLLLSDSGFYLCAWRGQGAYEQYFGPGTRLTVT.

The J gene is TRBJ2-1, the V gene TRBV20-1, with D perhaps TRBD2 (6 bases). Germline values: CDR1 DFQATT, CDR2 SNEGSKA (reference sequence). CDR3 length: 12 residues. V was shortened by 7 bases and J by 4 bases, with 11 bases between the two germline ends. CDR3 loop: CSVIADYNEQFF. The CDR3 DNA sequence: TGCAGTGTTATAGCGGATTACAATGAGCAGTTCTTC.

The J gene is TRBJ2-1, the V gene TRBV29-1; 7 bases fit TRBD2. The V gene's germline CDR1 is SQVTM and CDR2 ANQGSEA. This CDR3 contains 20 residues. Unmatched junction bases numbered 26, after V lost 0 bases and J lost 9 bases. The CDR3 nucleotides are TGCAGCGTTGAAGATTGGGGGTCTAGCGGCCTAATACAGCGTACAGGTGAGCAGTTCTTC. Translated: CSVEDWGSSGLIQRTGEQFF.

This chain links TRBV2 with TRBJ1-2; possibly TRBD1 for D (6 bases). V lost 2 bases and J lost 5, with 12 bases in between. The length of the CDR3 is 14 residues. Germline lookup yields CDR1 SNHLY and CDR2 FYNNEI. The CDR3 nucleotides read TGTGCCAGCAGTGAACTCCGGCAGGGGTATGGCTACACCTTC. It yields the protein CASSELRQGYGYTF.

Comment on this clonotype: A much larger clone sits a single nucleotide away, making a read error possible. The missing conserved phenylalanine or tryptophan at the end of this CDR3 makes a read error likely. V is TRBV6-1 and J is TRBJ2-7, with D perhaps given as TRBD1 or TRBD2 (6 bases each). The CDR3 spans 12 residues. Trimming stripped 7 bases from V and 4 bases from J, with 11 bases between. Germline V gene data show CDR1 as MNHNS and CDR2 as SASEGT. The CDR3 DNA is TGTGCCAGCAAGACAGGAGGGTACGAGCAGTACTAC. Protein sequence: CASKTGGYEQYY.

This clonotype was counted at least ten times. CDR3 loop: CATSREGTSYEQYF. The CDR3 DNA is TGTGCCACCAGCAGAGAGGGGACATCCTACGAGCAGTACTTC. This chain links TRBV15 with TRBJ2-7; D perhaps matches TRBD1 (6 bases). The V end lost 0 bases, the J end lost 1 base, and 7 bases lay between the germline ends. In germline, CDR1 is LNHNV, CDR2 YYDKDF (reference sequence). The CDR3 is 14 residues long.

The V call is TRBV20-1, the J call TRBJ1-1, with D uncertain. The CDR3 runs 11 residues. Germline V gives CDR1 DFQATT, CDR2 SNEGSKA (reference sequence). V lost 5 bases, J lost 11 bases, and 15 bases lay in between. In DNA, the CDR3 is TGCAGTGCTCTCAGGTACCTCGAGGCTTTCTTT. Protein sequence: CSALRYLEAFF.

This clonotype occurred many times. The genes are TRBV2 and TRBJ1-1; D remains unclear. The CDR3 is 12 amino acids. Trimming left V 9 bases short and J 3 bases short, with 11 bases between. The germline CDR1 and CDR2 sequences are SNHLY and FYNNEI. For the CDR3, the DNA is TGTGCCAGATCCCGCGGGGACACTGAAGCTTTCTTT. Translating gives CARSRGDTEAFF.

The genes are TRBV12-3 or TRBV12-4 and TRBJ2-5; D is unresolved. Between the trimmed V and J ends, which lost 5 bases and 4 bases, there was a span of 11 bases. This CDR3 spans 13 amino acids. The CDR3 DNA is TGTGCCAGCAGTCCCCTCTCTGGAGAGACCCAGTACTTC. This gives the protein CASSPLSGETQYF.